A single sample gave rise to the 29 T cell receptor beta chains below, sequenced in a study of blood T cell repertoires in COVID-19. Sequenced by immunoSEQ multiplex PCR; TCRdb stores in-frame clones only, minus some. The table has tens of thousands of clones, roughly 87% seen once. The sequencing sample was made of peripheral blood. The origin of the receptors is a man aged 60-69 years with active COVID-19.

The chain carries TRBV24-1 and TRBJ2-1, with 10 bases that match TRBD2. This CDR3 has 19 residues. V trimming: 3 bases; J trimming: 1 base; junction bases outside the gene matches: 11. CDR1 and CDR2 (germline): KGHDR, SFDVKD. The CDR3 bases are TGTGCCACCAGTGATGGAGCGGCTAGCGGGAGAGTATCCTACAATGAGCAGTTCTTC. The encoded protein is CATSDGAASGRVSYNEQFF.

This sequence joins TRBV4-2 and TRBJ2-1; D gene ambiguous. The CDR3 has 13 amino acids. The ends were cut back, 1 base at V and 6 bases at J, with 7 bases in the middle. Germline CDR1 is LGHNA and CDR2 is YNFKEQ. CDR3 DNA sequence: TGTGCCAGCAGCCAAGGACATACCAATGAGCAGTTCTTC. It specifies CASSQGHTNEQFF.

The chain employs TRBV5-1 and TRBJ2-7; no clear D. The germline gives CDR1 SGHRS, CDR2 YFSETQ. This CDR3 spans 14 amino acids. V was pared by 0 bases and J by 4 bases, with 11 bases between. CDR3 in amino acids: CASSLADMVYEQYF. The CDR3 bases are TGCGCCAGCAGCTTGGCCGACATGGTGTACGAGCAGTACTTC.

This chain connects TRBV7-8 to TRBJ2-3; D possibly corresponds to TRBD1 (6 bases). CDR1 and CDR2 (germline): SGHVS, FQNEAQ. The CDR3 has 16 residues. V lost 1 base and J 0 bases, leaving 11 bases between the germline ends. Here the CDR3 DNA reads TGTGCCAGCAGCTTAGGGGACATCATTAGCACAGATACGCAGTATTTT. It is translated as CASSLGDIISTDTQYF.

V and J are TRBV13 and TRBJ1-2, with D possibly matching TRBD1 (6 bases). The ends were cut back, 0 bases at V and 6 bases at J, with 14 bases in the middle. Germline values: CDR1 PRHDT, CDR2 FYEKMQ (reference sequence). The CDR3 runs 15 residues. The CDR3, as DNA: TGTGCCAGCAGCTTAGGACAGGGCGCCAGGGATGGCTACACCTTC. Translating gives CASSLGQGARDGYTF.

The V call is TRBV7-3, the J call TRBJ2-1; 13 bases fit TRBD2. The germline CDR1 and CDR2 sequences are SGHTA and FQGTGA. The CDR3 contains 15 residues. Trimming cost V 5 bases and J 11 bases; bases outside gene matches: 9. CDR3 coding DNA: TGTGCCAGCAGCCCCTCACTAGCGGGAGGGCCGAAGCAGTTCTTC. Protein sequence: CASSPSLAGGPKQFF.

The rearrangement links TRBV20-1 to TRBJ2-1, with TRBD2 as a possible D gene (5 bases). V lost 3 bases and J lost 3, with 12 bases in between. Germline V lookup: CDR1 DFQATT, CDR2 SNEGSKA (reference sequence). This CDR3 comprises 14 residues. CDR3 residues: CSASSASSYNEQFF. In DNA, the CDR3 is TGCAGTGCTAGTTCCGCTAGCAGCTACAATGAGCAGTTCTTC.

The chain links TRBV6-2 or TRBV6-3 to TRBJ1-1, with D unclear. Germline V CDR1 and CDR2: MNHEY, SVGEGT. This CDR3 has 13 amino acids. V was clipped by 4 bases and J by 10 bases, with 16 bases between them. For the CDR3, the DNA is TGTGCCAGCAGTTTCCACGGAGGTACAGCAGCTTTCTTT. Amino acids: CASSFHGGTAAFF.

The rearrangement links TRBV18 to TRBJ2-2; 10 bases align to TRBD1. The V gene's germline CDR1 is KGHSH and CDR2 LQKENI. After removal of 5 bases from V and 0 bases from J, the junction contained 3 bases not matched to a gene. The CDR3 extends over 16 amino acids. The CDR3 DNA reads TGTGCCAGCTCAGACGGGACAGGGGCGAACACCGGGGAGCTGTTTTTT. Protein sequence: CASSDGTGANTGELFF.

The chain recombines TRBV7-3 with TRBJ2-3, with D perhaps TRBD1 (5 bases). This CDR3 is built from 15 residues. V was shortened by 10 bases and J by 0 bases, with 17 bases between the two germline ends. Germline CDR1 SGHTA, CDR2 FQGTGA. The CDR3 is CANLRGSPSTDTQYF. The CDR3 nucleotides read TGTGCCAACCTTAGGGGCTCCCCTAGCACAGATACGCAGTATTTT.

The rearrangement uses TRBV11-2 and TRBJ2-7, with D unresolved. V was pared by 1 base and J by 0 bases, with 7 bases between. Germline loops: CDR1 SGHAT, CDR2 FQNNGV. This CDR3 is built from 14 residues. The CDR3 reads CASSLGFGSYEQYF. Here the CDR3 DNA reads TGTGCCAGCAGCTTAGGTTTCGGCTCCTACGAGCAGTACTTC. Filled out from reference TRBV11-2 and TRBJ2-7, the complete variable domain reads EAGVAQSPRYKIIEKRQSVAFWCNPISGHATLYWYQQILGQGPKLLIQFQNNGVVDDSQLPKDRFSAERLKGVDSTLKIQPAKLEDSAVYLCASSLGFGSYEQYFGPGTRLTVT.

This rearrangement joins TRBV5-8 to TRBJ2-3; 9 bases are shared with TRBD2. Germline V CDR1 and CDR2: SGHTS, YDEGEE. The CDR3 is 17 residues long. V lost 4 bases to trimming and J lost 0 bases; unmatched junction nucleotides: 9. CDR3 coding DNA: TGTGCCAGCAGCCAATCACTCACTAGCGGGAGCACAGATACGCAGTATTTT. Its translation: CASSQSLTSGSTDTQYF.

The V and J genes are TRBV27 and TRBJ1-4, with a weak D call TRBD1 (6 bases). Trimming stripped 8 bases from V and 5 bases from J, with 15 bases between. Germline CDR1 MNHEY, CDR2 SMNVEV (reference sequence). CDR3 length: 14 amino acids. Written as DNA, the CDR3 is TGTGCCAGCGGGTTTCTCGACAGGAATGAAAAACTGTTTTTT. Its translation: CASGFLDRNEKLFF.

The chain has TRBV9 and TRBJ2-3, with D hard to call. This CDR3 spans 13 amino acids. Trimming took 4 bases from V and 2 from J, leaving 8 bases between them. Germline CDR1 reads SGDLS; CDR2 reads YYNGEE. This CDR3 is CASSTSHTDTQYF. The CDR3 DNA reads as TGTGCCAGCAGCACGAGCCACACAGATACGCAGTATTTT. Together with reference TRBV9 and TRBJ2-3, the CDR3 gives the full variable domain: DSGVTQTPKHLITATGQRVTLRCSPRSGDLSVYWYQQSLDQGLQFLIQYYNGEERAKGNILERFSAQQFPDLHSELNLSSLELGDSALYFCASSTSHTDTQYFGPGTRLTVL.

This chain connects TRBV11-2 to TRBJ2-7, with TRBD1 matching 8 bases. The CDR3 consists of 14 residues. The germline CDR1 and CDR2 sequences are SGHAT and FQNNGV. J gave up 4 bases and V 2 bases, and 4 bases lay outside the gene matches. The CDR3 region is CASSLHRGSYEQYF. The CDR3 bases are TGTGCCAGCAGCTTACACAGGGGGTCATACGAGCAGTACTTC.

The gene calls are TRBV28 and TRBJ2-7, with 11 bases matching TRBD1. V was clipped by 4 bases and J by 4 bases; unmatched bases: 6. Germline V gives CDR1 MDHEN, CDR2 SYDVKM. This CDR3 contains 15 residues. CDR3 sequence: CASSSWTGGGYEQYF. As DNA, the CDR3 is TGTGCCAGCAGTTCCTGGACAGGGGGCGGATACGAGCAGTACTTC.

J is TRBJ2-1 and V is TRBV27; 10 nucleotides align to TRBD1. Germline V gives CDR1 MNHEY, CDR2 SMNVEV (reference sequence). This CDR3 is 14 amino acids long. The J segment lost 4 bases and the V segment lost 8 bases, leaving 5 bases of the junction unmatched. The CDR3 protein is CASGAGQGYNEQFF. CDR3 sequence (DNA): TGTGCCAGCGGCGCGGGACAGGGGTACAATGAGCAGTTCTTC.

The V call is TRBV7-2, the J call TRBJ2-2; D remains ambiguous. With 1 base removed from V and 7 bases from J, the gap between germline ends came to 10 bases. The CDR3 sequence is 14 residues long. The germline V gene encodes CDR1 SGHTA and CDR2 FQGNSA. The CDR3 coding sequence is TGTGCCAGCAGCTTAGAGGCGGAGTACGGGGAGCTGTTTTTT. Protein product: CASSLEAEYGELFF.

The chain employs TRBV5-4 and TRBJ2-2; TRBD2 aligns across 16 bases. Trimming cost V 5 bases and J 5 bases; bases outside gene matches: 6. The CDR3 loop spans 17 amino acids. From germline, CDR1 is SGHNT and CDR2 YYREEE (reference sequence). CDR3 DNA: TGTGCCAGCAGACATGGGACTAGCGGGAGGGATACCGGGGAGCTGTTTTTT. It specifies CASRHGTSGRDTGELFF.

V and J are TRBV6-2 or TRBV6-3 and TRBJ2-4, with TRBD2 identical over 10 bases. V dropped 5 bases and J dropped 1; count of bases not matched to a gene: 2. Per the germline V gene, CDR1 is MNHEY and CDR2 is SVGEGT. The CDR3 has 15 amino acids. CDR3 in DNA: TGTGCCAGCAGTCTAGCGGGAGTGGCCAAAAACATTCAGTACTTC. Its translation is CASSLAGVAKNIQYF.

The J gene is TRBJ2-7, the V gene TRBV19; D might be TRBD2 (6 bases). The CDR3 is made up of 14 amino acids. V was shortened by 5 bases and J by 2 bases, with 13 bases between the two germline ends. Per the germline V gene, CDR1 is LNHDA and CDR2 is SQIVND (reference sequence). DNA for the CDR3: TGTGCCAGTAGTCCGAGCGGGCCCCCCTACGAGCAGTACTTC. This gives the protein CASSPSGPPYEQYF.

This chain uses TRBV7-3 with TRBJ2-5; no firm D call. The length of the CDR3 is 13 residues. Germline V lookup: CDR1 SGHTA, CDR2 FQGTGA. V gave up 2 bases and J gave up 5 bases, with 9 bases separating them. The DNA of the CDR3 is TGTGCCAGCAGCTTAGGCCGAATGGAGACCCAGTACTTC. This codes for CASSLGRMETQYF.

The rearrangement links TRBV6-2 or TRBV6-3 to TRBJ1-1; D unresolved. The CDR3 is 13 amino acids. V gave up 6 bases and J gave up 1 base, with 9 bases separating them. From germline, CDR1 is MNHEY and CDR2 SVGEGT. The CDR3 here is CASSLTANTEAFF. The CDR3 nucleotides are TGTGCCAGCAGCCTGACTGCGAACACTGAAGCTTTCTTT.

The chain recombines TRBV5-6 with TRBJ2-3; TRBD1 might be the D (5 bases). V lost 6 bases, J lost 2 bases, and 10 bases lay in between. The CDR3 is 13 amino acids. Germline assignment: CDR1 SGHDT and CDR2 YYEEEE. CDR3 in amino acids: CASTVQVTDTQYF. Here the CDR3 DNA reads TGTGCCAGCACCGTACAGGTCACAGATACGCAGTATTTT.

Only a few counts were recorded for this clone. This chain connects TRBV18 to TRBJ2-3, with 9 bases fitting TRBD2. The germline CDR1 and CDR2 sequences are KGHSH and LQKENI. This CDR3 region has 15 residues. V shed 6 bases and J 0 bases; nucleotides not matched to a gene: 4. Here the CDR3 DNA reads TGTGCCAGCTCGTCGACTAGCGGTAGCACAGATACGCAGTATTTT. Translation: CASSSTSGSTDTQYF. Filled out from reference TRBV18 and TRBJ2-3, the complete variable domain reads NAGVMQNPRHLVRRRGQEARLRCSPMKGHSHVYWYRQLPEEGLKFMVYLQKENIIDESGMPKERFSAEFPKEGPSILRIQQVVRGDSAAYFCASSSTSGSTDTQYFGPGTRLTVL.

The chain combines TRBV9 with TRBJ2-7, with D maybe TRBD2 (7 bases). V lost 1 base and J lost 5, with 16 bases in between. There are 15 residues in the CDR3. Germline CDR1 SGDLS, CDR2 YYNGEE. As DNA, the CDR3 is TGTGCCAGCAGCGTAACCTGGGGAGGGGGGCACGAGCAGTACTTC. Translation: CASSVTWGGGHEQYF.

The chain couples TRBV7-2 to TRBJ2-3; D might be TRBD1 (5 bases). The CDR3 loop spans 14 amino acids. The germline V gene encodes CDR1 SGHTA and CDR2 FQGNSA. Trimming left V 1 base short and J 4 bases short, with 9 bases between. CDR3 DNA: TGTGCCAGCAGCTTAGTGTGGGGCGCAGATACGCAGTATTTT. As protein: CASSLVWGADTQYF.

The gene calls are TRBV5-4 and TRBJ1-1; no clear D. Germline loops: CDR1 SGHNT, CDR2 YYREEE (reference sequence). V was trimmed by 9 bases and J by 0 bases, leaving 15 bases between them. The CDR3 covers 14 residues. This CDR3 is CATRERRMNTEAFF. Written as DNA, the CDR3 is TGTGCCACCAGAGAGAGGAGGATGAACACTGAAGCTTTCTTT.

This clone has a single count. The rearrangement links TRBV25-1 to TRBJ2-3; tentative D call: TRBD2 (5 bases). The germline V and J ends were trimmed by 2 bases and 0 bases, with 15 bases remaining between them. CDR1 is MGHDK and CDR2 is SYGVNS in the germline V gene. The CDR3 spans 17 residues. The CDR3 DNA sequence: TGTGCCAGCAGTGAACCAGGTGGTCGGACTAGCACAGATACGCAGTATTTT. This sequence encodes CASSEPGGRTSTDTQYF.